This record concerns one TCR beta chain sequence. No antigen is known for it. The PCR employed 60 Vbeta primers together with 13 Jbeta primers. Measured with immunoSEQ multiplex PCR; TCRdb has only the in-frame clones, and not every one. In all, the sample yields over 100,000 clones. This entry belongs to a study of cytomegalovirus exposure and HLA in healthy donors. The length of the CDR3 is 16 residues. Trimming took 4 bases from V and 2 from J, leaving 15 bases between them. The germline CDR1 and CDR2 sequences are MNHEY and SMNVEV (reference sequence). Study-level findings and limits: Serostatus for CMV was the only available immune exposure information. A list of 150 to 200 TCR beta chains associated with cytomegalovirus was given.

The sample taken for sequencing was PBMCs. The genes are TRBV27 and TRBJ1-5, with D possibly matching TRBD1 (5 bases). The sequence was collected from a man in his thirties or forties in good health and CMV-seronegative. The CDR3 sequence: CASSSSSPGRNQPQHF. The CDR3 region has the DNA TGTGCCAGCAGTTCGTCGTCCCCAGGGCGCAATCAGCCCCAGCATTTT.